The subject of this entry is one T cell receptor (beta chain). As yet, its antigen is unknown. The entry originates in a study of cytomegalovirus exposure and HLA in healthy donors. Study-wide results and limits: The study flagged about 150 TCR beta chains as cytomegalovirus-associated. In vitro work confirmed that a few CMV-associated chains recognize CMV antigens. In the 120 validation repertoires, a later analysis found that first-cohort TCR clusters tended to co-occur.

Profiled with immunoSEQ multiplex PCR; TCRdb holds only in-frame clones, not every one. The data contain about 170,000 clones, around nine tenths of them singletons. Specimen: PBMCs. The receptor was isolated from a man aged 18 to 35 in good health and CMV-seropositive.

The CDR3 region is CASSPGQGYNEQFF. In DNA, the CDR3 is TGTGCCAGCAGCCCCGGACAGGGCTACAATGAGCAGTTCTTC. The V call is TRBV7-3, the J call TRBJ2-1; 8 bases map to TRBD1. The CDR3 is 14 residues long. Per germline, CDR1 SGHTA and CDR2 FQGTGA. The trim removed 5 bases at V and 3 bases at J, leaving 3 bases unmatched.